The 20 T cell receptor beta chains below come from one sample, sequenced in a study of cytomegalovirus exposure and HLA in healthy donors. Use of 60 Vbeta and 13 Jbeta primers characterized the PCR. This table comes from immunoSEQ multiplex PCR, and its TCRdb copy is limited to in-frame clones, with some not included. The sample data list some 150,000 clones. Material: PBMCs. The receptors here all came from a man in his forties or fifties in good health and CMV-seronegative.

The chain carries TRBV7-3 and TRBJ1-2; 7 nucleotides align to TRBD1. Germline V CDR1 and CDR2: SGHTA, FQGTGA. CDR3 length: 15 amino acids. Trimming at V came to 5 bases and at J to 4 bases, leaving 10 bases not matched to a gene. The CDR3 loop is CASSNRGSYAYGYTF. The CDR3 coding sequence is TGTGCCAGCAGCAACAGGGGTTCCTATGCCTATGGCTACACCTTC.

The chain links TRBV5-6 to TRBJ1-5, with D possibly TRBD1 on 5 matching bases. V dropped 0 bases and J dropped 0 bases, with 10 bases sitting between them. The CDR3 has 16 amino acids. In germline, CDR1 is SGHDT, CDR2 YYEEEE. The CDR3 sequence: CASSLGQFHSNQPQHF. The CDR3 nucleotides read TGTGCCAGCAGCTTGGGACAGTTTCATAGCAATCAGCCCCAGCATTTT.

V usage is TRBV7-2 and J usage is TRBJ2-2; TRBD1 matches 7 bases. Germline CDR1 reads SGHTA; CDR2 reads FQGNSA. This CDR3 region has 17 residues. The V gene end was trimmed by 3 bases and the J gene end by 1 base; junction bases not matched to a gene: 8. The CDR3, as DNA: TGTGCCAGCAGCTTTAGGACAGGTGGGAGGAACACCGGGGAGCTGTTTTTT. This codes for CASSFRTGGRNTGELFF.

The chain recombines TRBV2 with TRBJ2-3, with 12 bases matching TRBD2. Germline V gene lookup returns CDR1 SNHLY and CDR2 FYNNEI. The CDR3 runs to 14 residues. V shed 11 bases, J shed 0 bases, and the junction held 3 bases outside the gene matches. The CDR3 protein is CAATSGRSTDTQYF. DNA of the CDR3: TGTGCCGCCACTAGCGGGAGGAGCACAGATACGCAGTATTTT.

V is TRBV5-1 and J is TRBJ2-7; 10 positions match TRBD1. This CDR3 contains 15 residues. From germline, CDR1 is SGHRS and CDR2 YFSETQ. Germline trimming cut 6 bases from V and 2 bases from J; bases unmatched to any gene: 8. The CDR3 loop reads CASTETGGAPYEQYF. As DNA, the CDR3 is TGCGCCAGCACCGAGACAGGGGGCGCTCCCTACGAGCAGTACTTC.

The V call is TRBV7-2, the J call TRBJ2-1, with D unclear. Per the germline V gene, CDR1 is SGHTA and CDR2 is FQGNSA. V gave up 2 bases and J gave up 7 bases, with 15 bases separating them. The CDR3 runs to 15 residues. CDR3 amino acids: CASSLSEAASNEQFF. The CDR3 DNA follows: TGTGCCAGCAGCTTATCCGAGGCAGCTTCTAATGAGCAGTTCTTC.

The rearrangement uses TRBV6-5 and TRBJ2-5; TRBD2 agrees at 10 bases. After removal of 4 bases from V and 5 bases from J, the junction contained 10 bases not matched to a gene. This CDR3 region has 16 residues. CDR1 MNHEY and CDR2 SVGAGI come from the germline V gene. CDR3 sequence: CASSSPGTSAGETQYF. CDR3 bases: TGTGCCAGCAGTTCACCCGGGACTAGCGCCGGGGAGACCCAGTACTTC.

V is TRBV5-1 and J is TRBJ2-5; TRBD2 is a possible D gene (5 bases). Germline V gene data show CDR1 as SGHRS and CDR2 as YFSETQ. This CDR3 comprises 13 residues. V lost 2 bases to trimming and J lost 5 bases, with 10 bases between them. The CDR3 nucleotides read TGCGCCAGCAGCTTACTAGAGGGTGAGACCCAGTACTTC. Its translation is CASSLLEGETQYF.

This sequence joins TRBV7-8 and TRBJ2-3; 9 bases are shared with TRBD1. V dropped 4 bases and J dropped 2; count of bases not matched to a gene: 4. From germline, CDR1 is SGHVS and CDR2 FQNEAQ. This CDR3 contains 15 residues. The CDR3 spells CASSSGQGVTDTQYF. The CDR3 DNA reads as TGTGCCAGCAGCTCGGGACAGGGTGTCACAGATACGCAGTATTTT.

V usage is TRBV4-1 and J usage is TRBJ1-2; TRBD1 agrees at 9 bases. CDR1 MGHRA and CDR2 YSYEKL come from the germline V gene. The CDR3 loop spans 16 amino acids. Germline trimming cut 0 bases from V and 4 bases from J; bases unmatched to any gene: 6. This CDR3 reads CASSQDRGQGSYGYTF. The CDR3, as DNA: TGCGCCAGCAGCCAAGATAGGGGACAGGGTAGCTATGGCTACACCTTC.

The V and J genes are TRBV19 and TRBJ1-1; D remains ambiguous. The CDR3 covers 15 residues. V was trimmed by 2 bases and J by 2 bases, leaving 12 bases between them. CDR1 is LNHDA and CDR2 is SQIVND in the germline V gene (reference sequence). The CDR3 loop is CASSIPGRGNTEAFF. CDR3 bases: TGTGCCAGTAGTATACCAGGACGGGGTAACACTGAAGCTTTCTTT.

J is TRBJ1-2 and V is TRBV7-2, with D possibly being TRBD1 (5 bases). The V gene's germline CDR1 is SGHTA and CDR2 FQGNSA. The V end lost 5 bases, the J end lost 0 bases, and 16 bases lay between the germline ends. The length of the CDR3 is 16 residues. The CDR3 nucleotides read TGTGCCAGCAGCCCCCGGGACGGGAGAGCTAACTATGGCTACACCTTC. As protein: CASSPRDGRANYGYTF.

V gene TRBV10-3 combines with J gene TRBJ2-7, with TRBD1 matching 9 bases. Germline V gene sequence: CDR1 ENHRY, CDR2 SYGVKD. This CDR3 spans 15 amino acids. The J segment lost 0 bases and the V segment lost 4 bases, leaving 4 bases of the junction unmatched. CDR3 in DNA: TGTGCCATCAGTGCGGGGACAGGGCGCTCCTACGAGCAGTACTTC. It translates to CAISAGTGRSYEQYF.

The chain links TRBV9 to TRBJ2-5; TRBD2 aligns across 9 bases. The CDR3 runs 15 residues. Germline lookup yields CDR1 SGDLS and CDR2 YYNGEE. J was trimmed by 4 bases and V by 6 bases; bases with no gene match: 10. The CDR3 spells CASTRTSVGPETQYF. DNA for the CDR3: TGTGCCAGCACTCGGACTAGCGTCGGCCCAGAGACCCAGTACTTC.

The CDR3 DNA follows: TGTGCCAGCACCCGGGGGGGTGATACGCAGTATTTT. Translated, it gives CASTRGGDTQYF. The rearrangement joins TRBV7-2 to TRBJ2-3; 8 nucleotides match TRBD2. The CDR3 extends over 12 amino acids. V lost 7 bases, J lost 6 bases, and 3 bases stayed unmatched. The germline V gene encodes CDR1 SGHTA and CDR2 FQGNSA. Drawing the rest from reference TRBV7-2 and TRBJ2-3, the complete variable domain is GAGVSQSPSNKVTEKGKDVELRCDPISGHTALYWYRQSLGQGLEFLIYFQGNSAPDKSGLPSDRFSAERTGGSVSTLTIQRTQQEDSAVYLCASTRGGDTQYFGPGTRLTVL.

The rearrangement links TRBV25-1 to TRBJ2-1; TRBD1 aligns across 10 bases. Unmatched junction bases numbered 6, after V lost 4 bases and J lost 9 bases. Germline V gives CDR1 MGHDK, CDR2 SYGVNS. This CDR3 region has 14 residues. This CDR3 is CASSGRQGAGEQFF. CDR3 sequence (DNA): TGTGCCAGCAGTGGCAGACAGGGGGCCGGTGAGCAGTTCTTC.

The chain employs TRBV11-2 and TRBJ2-1, with TRBD1 matching 8 bases. The CDR3 is made up of 15 amino acids. Germline values: CDR1 SGHAT, CDR2 FQNNGV. Losses at the gene ends were 1 base for V and 9 bases for J; bases not matched to a gene: 8. CDR3 sequence (DNA): TGTGCCAGCAGCTTAGTCAGGGGGCGGGTGGGTGAGCAGTTCTTC. Its protein is CASSLVRGRVGEQFF.

This chain connects TRBV9 to TRBJ1-4; 7 bases line up with TRBD1. V lost 4 bases, J lost 3 bases, and 6 bases stayed unmatched. This CDR3 has 15 residues. CDR1 and CDR2 (germline): SGDLS, YYNGEE. CDR3: CASSRGLISNEKLFF. The CDR3 DNA follows: TGTGCCAGCAGCAGGGGGCTAATTTCTAATGAAAAACTGTTTTTT.

V is TRBV7-9 and J is TRBJ2-1, with 8 bases that match TRBD1. Trimming at V came to 5 bases and at J to 0 bases, leaving 15 bases not matched to a gene. This CDR3 has 19 residues. Germline V CDR1 and CDR2: SEHNR, FQNEAQ (reference sequence). The CDR3 DNA reads as TGTGCCAGCAGCCTACGGGCAGGGGGCCTTCTCAGCTCCTACAATGAGCAGTTCTTC. Amino acid sequence: CASSLRAGGLLSSYNEQFF.

The gene calls are TRBV11-2 and TRBJ2-6, with D possibly being TRBD2 (5 bases). V was cut by 5 bases and J by 11 bases, with 10 bases left in between. CDR1 and CDR2 (germline): SGHAT, FQNNGV. The CDR3 covers 12 residues. The CDR3 loop reads CASSPFGDVLTF. CDR3 in DNA: TGTGCCAGCAGCCCATTCGGGGACGTCCTGACTTTC.